This T cell receptor (beta chain) was recorded in a study of CXCR3-negative and CXCR3-positive naive CD8 T cells. Study-level findings and limits: In cryopreserved cells, CXCR3 expression partially decreased, and fresh PBMCs were used in most assays. Memory CD8+ T cell repertoires were far less diverse than both naive subsets.

About this clonotype: Its antigen is still unknown.

CDR1 is SEHNR, CDR2 FQNEAQ, per germline (reference sequence). There are 16 residues in the CDR3. 5' RACE with UMI labels generated the TRB cDNA libraries. TCRdb re-called the 5' RACE reads and shows each CDR3 protein once, DNA omitted. This sample contains 35,000 to 55,000 distinct CDR3 sequences. The gene calls are TRBV7-9 and TRBJ2-1; the D call of TRBD2 rests on TCRdb alone, since no DNA is present to check it. The receptor was derived from a human donor in good health. Some clones in this sample may be carry-over from other donors' samples. Sequenced: naive CXCR3- CD8+ T cells from blood. Documented subset: CD45RO-CCR7+CD27+CD95- naive CD8+ T cells lacking CXCR3 (TNR3-). The CDR3 protein is CASSSLIAGLYNEQFF.